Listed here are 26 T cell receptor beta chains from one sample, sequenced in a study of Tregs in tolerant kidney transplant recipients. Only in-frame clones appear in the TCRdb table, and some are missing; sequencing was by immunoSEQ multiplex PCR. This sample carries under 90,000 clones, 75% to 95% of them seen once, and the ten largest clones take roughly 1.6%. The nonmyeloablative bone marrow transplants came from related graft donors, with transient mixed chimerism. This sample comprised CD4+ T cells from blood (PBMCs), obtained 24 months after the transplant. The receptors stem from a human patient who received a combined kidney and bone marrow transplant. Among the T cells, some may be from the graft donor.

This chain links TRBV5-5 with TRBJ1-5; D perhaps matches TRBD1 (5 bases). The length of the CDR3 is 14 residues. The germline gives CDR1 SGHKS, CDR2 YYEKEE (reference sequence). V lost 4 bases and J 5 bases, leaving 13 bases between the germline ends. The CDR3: CASSTATTDQPQHF. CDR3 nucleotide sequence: TGTGCCAGCAGCACGGCAACGACAGATCAGCCCCAGCATTTT.

DNA for the CDR3: TGTGCCTGGAGATCAGATCCCACCGGGGAGCTGTTTTTT. Translated: CAWRSDPTGELFF. This chain connects TRBV30 to TRBJ2-2; no firm D call. The CDR3 has 13 amino acids. Trimming cost V 3 bases and J 4 bases, with 9 bases left between them. Germline CDR1 and CDR2: GTSNPN and SVGIG (reference sequence).

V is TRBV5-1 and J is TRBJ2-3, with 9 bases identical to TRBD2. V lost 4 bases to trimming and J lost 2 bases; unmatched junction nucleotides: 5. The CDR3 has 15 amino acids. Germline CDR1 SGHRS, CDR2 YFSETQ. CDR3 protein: CASSRGGGYTDTQYF. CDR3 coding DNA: TGCGCCAGCAGCCGCGGGGGGGGCTACACAGATACGCAGTATTTT. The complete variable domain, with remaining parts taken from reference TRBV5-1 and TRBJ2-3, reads KAGVTQTPRYLIKTRGQQVTLSCSPISGHRSVSWYQQTPGQGLQFLFEYFSETQRNKGNFPGRFSGRQFSNSRSEMNVSTLELGDSALYLCASSRGGGYTDTQYFGPGTRLTVL.

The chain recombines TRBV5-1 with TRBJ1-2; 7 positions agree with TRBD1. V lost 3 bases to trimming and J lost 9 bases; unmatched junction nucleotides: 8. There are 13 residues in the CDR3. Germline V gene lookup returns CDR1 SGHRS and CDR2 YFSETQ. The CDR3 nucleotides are TGCGCCAGCAGCTGGGACAGCGTGGGGAGCTACACCTTC. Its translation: CASSWDSVGSYTF.

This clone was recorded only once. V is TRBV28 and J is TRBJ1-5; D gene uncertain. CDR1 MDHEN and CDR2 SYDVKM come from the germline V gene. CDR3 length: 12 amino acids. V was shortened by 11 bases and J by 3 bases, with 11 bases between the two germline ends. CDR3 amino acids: CASREPNQPQHF. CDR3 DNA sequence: TGTGCCTCCCGGGAGCCCAATCAGCCCCAGCATTTT.

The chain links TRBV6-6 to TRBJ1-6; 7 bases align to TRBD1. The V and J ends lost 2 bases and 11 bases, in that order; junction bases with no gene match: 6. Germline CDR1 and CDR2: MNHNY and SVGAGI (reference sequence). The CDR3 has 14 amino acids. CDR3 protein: CASSYDDRVAPLHF. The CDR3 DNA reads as TGTGCCAGCAGTTACGATGACAGGGTGGCACCCCTCCACTTT.

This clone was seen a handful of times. The CDR3 region has the DNA TGCGCCAGCAGCCAGGGACATAGCAATCAGCCCCAGCATTTT. Translation: CASSQGHSNQPQHF. J is TRBJ1-5 and V is TRBV4-1; TRBD1 might be the D (6 bases). Trimming shortened V by 3 bases and J by 0 bases, and 6 bases separated the two germline ends. CDR1 MGHRA and CDR2 YSYEKL come from the germline V gene. This CDR3 comprises 14 residues.

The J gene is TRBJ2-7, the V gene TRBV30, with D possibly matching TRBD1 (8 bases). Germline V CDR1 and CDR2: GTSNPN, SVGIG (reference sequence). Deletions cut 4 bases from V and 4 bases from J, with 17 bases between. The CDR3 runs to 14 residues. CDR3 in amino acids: CAWTNRGGSYEQYF. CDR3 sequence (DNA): TGTGCCTGGACCAACAGGGGGGGCTCTTACGAGCAGTACTTC.

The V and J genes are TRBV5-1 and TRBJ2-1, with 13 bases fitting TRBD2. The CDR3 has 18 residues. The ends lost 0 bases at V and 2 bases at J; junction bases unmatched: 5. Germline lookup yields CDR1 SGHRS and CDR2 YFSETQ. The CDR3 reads CASSLGRTSGGPYNEQFF. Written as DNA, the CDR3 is TGCGCCAGCAGCTTGGGCCGGACTAGCGGGGGACCCTACAATGAGCAGTTCTTC.

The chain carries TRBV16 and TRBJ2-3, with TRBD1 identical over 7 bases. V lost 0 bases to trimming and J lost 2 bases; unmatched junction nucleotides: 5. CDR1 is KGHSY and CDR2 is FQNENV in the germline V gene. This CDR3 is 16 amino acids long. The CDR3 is CASSQSAGGHTDTQYF. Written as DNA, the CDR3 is TGTGCCAGCAGCCAATCGGCAGGGGGTCACACAGATACGCAGTATTTT. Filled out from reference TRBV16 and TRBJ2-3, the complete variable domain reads GEEVAQTPKHLVRGEGQKAKLYCAPIKGHSYVFWYQQVLKNEFKFLISFQNENVFDETGMPKERFSAKCLPNSPCSLEIQATKLEDSAVYFCASSQSAGGHTDTQYFGPGTRLTVL.

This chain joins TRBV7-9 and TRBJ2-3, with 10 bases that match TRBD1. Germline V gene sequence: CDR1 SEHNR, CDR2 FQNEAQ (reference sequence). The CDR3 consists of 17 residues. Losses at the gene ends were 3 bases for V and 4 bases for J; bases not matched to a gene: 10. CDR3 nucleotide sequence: TGTGCCAGCAGCTTCCCCCTCGGGACAGGGGCGCCAGATACGCAGTATTTT. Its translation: CASSFPLGTGAPDTQYF. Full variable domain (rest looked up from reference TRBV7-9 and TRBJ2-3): DTGVSQNPRHKITKRGQNVTFRCDPISEHNRLYWYRQTLGQGPEFLTYFQNEAQLEKSRLLSDRFSAERPKGSFSTLEIQRTEQGDSAMYLCASSFPLGTGAPDTQYFGPGTRLTVL.

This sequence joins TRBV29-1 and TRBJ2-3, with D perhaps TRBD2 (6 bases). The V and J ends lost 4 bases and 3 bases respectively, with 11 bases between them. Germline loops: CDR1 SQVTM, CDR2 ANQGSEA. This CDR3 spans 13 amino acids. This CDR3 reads CSVVPGVTDTQYF. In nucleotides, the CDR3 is TGCAGCGTTGTCCCGGGGGTTACAGATACGCAGTATTTT.

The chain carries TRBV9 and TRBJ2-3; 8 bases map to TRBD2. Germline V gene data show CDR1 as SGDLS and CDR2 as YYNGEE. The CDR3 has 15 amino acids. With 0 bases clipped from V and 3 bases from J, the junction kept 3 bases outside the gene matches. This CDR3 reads CASSVAGGLTDTQYF. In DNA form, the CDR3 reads TGTGCCAGCAGCGTAGCGGGGGGGCTTACAGATACGCAGTATTTT. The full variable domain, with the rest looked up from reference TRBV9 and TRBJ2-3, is DSGVTQTPKHLITATGQRVTLRCSPRSGDLSVYWYQQSLDQGLQFLIQYYNGEERAKGNILERFSAQQFPDLHSELNLSSLELGDSALYFCASSVAGGLTDTQYFGPGTRLTVL.

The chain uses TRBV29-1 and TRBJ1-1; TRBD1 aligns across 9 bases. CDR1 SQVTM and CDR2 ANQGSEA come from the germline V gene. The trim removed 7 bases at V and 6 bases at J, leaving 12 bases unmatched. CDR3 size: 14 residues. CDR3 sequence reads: CSASRTGEAAEAFF. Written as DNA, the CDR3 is TGCAGCGCAAGCCGGACAGGGGAAGCTGCTGAAGCTTTCTTT.

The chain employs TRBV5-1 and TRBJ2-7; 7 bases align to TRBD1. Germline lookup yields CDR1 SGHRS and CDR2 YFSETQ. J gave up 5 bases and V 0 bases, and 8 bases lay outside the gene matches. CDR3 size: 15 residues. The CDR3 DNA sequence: TGCGCCAGCAGCTTGGCCGGTAGGGGGCTCGACGAGCAGTACTTC. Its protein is CASSLAGRGLDEQYF.

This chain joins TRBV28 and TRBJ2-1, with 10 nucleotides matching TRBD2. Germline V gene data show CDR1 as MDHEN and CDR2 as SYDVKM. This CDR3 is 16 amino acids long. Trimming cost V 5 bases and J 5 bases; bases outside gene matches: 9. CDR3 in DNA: TGTGCCAGCAGTCCCCCCGGGACTAGCGCTCACAATGAGCAGTTCTTC. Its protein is CASSPPGTSAHNEQFF.

CDR3 sequence reads: CASSLLVNSYEQYF. CDR3 nucleotide sequence: TGTGCCAGCAGCTTATTAGTAAATTCCTACGAGCAGTACTTC. J is TRBJ2-7 and V is TRBV11-2, with D unresolved. The CDR3 has 14 residues. The V gene lost 2 bases and the J gene lost 1 base, with 9 bases spanning the gap. The germline V gene has CDR1 SGHAT and CDR2 FQNNGV.

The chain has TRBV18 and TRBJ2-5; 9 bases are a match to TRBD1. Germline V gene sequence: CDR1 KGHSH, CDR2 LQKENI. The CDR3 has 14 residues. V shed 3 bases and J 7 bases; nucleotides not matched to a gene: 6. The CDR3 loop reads CASSPSDRGGTQYF. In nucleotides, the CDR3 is TGTGCCAGCTCACCGTCCGACAGGGGGGGGACCCAGTACTTC.

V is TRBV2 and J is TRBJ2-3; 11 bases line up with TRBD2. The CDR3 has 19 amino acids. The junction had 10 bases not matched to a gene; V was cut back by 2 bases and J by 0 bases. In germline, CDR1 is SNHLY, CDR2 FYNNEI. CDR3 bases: TGTGCCAGCAGTGAAATGGCTAGCGGGGGGACAACTAGCACAGATACGCAGTATTTT. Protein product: CASSEMASGGTTSTDTQYF.

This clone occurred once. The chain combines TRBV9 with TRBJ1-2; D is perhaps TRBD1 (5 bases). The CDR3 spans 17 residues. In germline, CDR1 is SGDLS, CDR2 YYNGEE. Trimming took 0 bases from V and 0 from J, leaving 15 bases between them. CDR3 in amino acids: CASSVAGIEMSNYGYTF. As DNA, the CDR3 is TGTGCCAGCAGCGTAGCAGGGATTGAGATGTCTAACTATGGCTACACCTTC.

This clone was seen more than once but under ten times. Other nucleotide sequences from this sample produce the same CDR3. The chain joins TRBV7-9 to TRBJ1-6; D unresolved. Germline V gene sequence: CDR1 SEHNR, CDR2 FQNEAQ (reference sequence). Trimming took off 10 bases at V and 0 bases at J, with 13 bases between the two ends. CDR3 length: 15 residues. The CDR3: CAIRGGDSYNSPLHF. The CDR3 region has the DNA TGTGCCATCCGAGGCGGCGACTCCTATAATTCACCCCTCCACTTT.

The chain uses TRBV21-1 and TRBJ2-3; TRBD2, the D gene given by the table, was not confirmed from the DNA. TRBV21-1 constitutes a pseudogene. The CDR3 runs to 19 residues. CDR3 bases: TGTGCCAGCAGCAAAAGGTCGACAAATAAGAGCGGGTGGACAGATACGCAGTATTTT. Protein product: CASSKRSTNKSGWTDTQYF.

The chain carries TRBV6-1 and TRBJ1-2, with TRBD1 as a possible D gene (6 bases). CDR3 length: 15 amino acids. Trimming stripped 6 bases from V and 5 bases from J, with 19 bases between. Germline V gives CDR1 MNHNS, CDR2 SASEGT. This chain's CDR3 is CASRGEGIRGYGYTF. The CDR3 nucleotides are TGTGCCAGCAGGGGAGAGGGGATAAGGGGGTATGGCTACACCTTC.

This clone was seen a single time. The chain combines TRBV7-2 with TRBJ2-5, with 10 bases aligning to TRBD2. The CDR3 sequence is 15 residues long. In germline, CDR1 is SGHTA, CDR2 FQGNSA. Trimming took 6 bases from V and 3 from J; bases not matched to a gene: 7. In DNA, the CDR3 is TGTGCCAGCAGACCAACTCTAGCGGGGGAAGAGACCCAGTACTTC. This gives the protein CASRPTLAGEETQYF.

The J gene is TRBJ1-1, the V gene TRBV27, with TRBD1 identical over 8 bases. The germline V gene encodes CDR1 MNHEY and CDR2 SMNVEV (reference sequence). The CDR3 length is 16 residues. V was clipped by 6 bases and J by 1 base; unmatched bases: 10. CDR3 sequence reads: CASSFTGGVTNTEAFF. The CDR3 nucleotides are TGTGCCAGCAGCTTTACAGGGGGGGTGACGAACACTGAAGCTTTCTTT.

DNA of the CDR3: TGTGCCACAAAAATCAGGGGGATCGGGACAGATACGCAGTATTTT. Its protein is CATKIRGIGTDTQYF. The V call is TRBV27, the J call TRBJ2-3; TRBD1 matches 7 bases. J gave up 3 bases and V 10 bases, and 13 bases lay outside the gene matches. In germline, CDR1 is MNHEY, CDR2 SMNVEV (reference sequence). The CDR3 is 15 residues long.